The clone carrying this T cell receptor beta chain was found once. Generated by immunoSEQ multiplex PCR, the TCRdb table keeps only in-frame clones and is missing some. The sample carries approximately 94,000 clones, less than 96% recorded once. This entry comes from a study of technical replicates of blood from a few donors. Germline CDR1 and CDR2: SGHDN and FVKESK. The length of the CDR3 is 13 residues. The V and J ends lost 3 bases and 1 base respectively, with 6 bases between them. The clonotype originates from a human donor in good health. The V call is TRBV14, the J call TRBJ1-2, with D perhaps matching TRBD1 (5 bases). Input material: T cells isolated from PBMCs. The CDR3 is CASSQDINYGYTF. The DNA for the CDR3 is TGTGCCAGCAGCCAGGACATTAACTATGGCTACACCTTC.